The 3 T cell receptor beta chains reported below all come from one sample, sequenced in a study of cytomegalovirus exposure and HLA in healthy donors. The table came from immunoSEQ multiplex PCR; TCRdb's copy has only in-frame clones and leaves some out. The sample carries approximately 70,000 clones, 94% recorded once. What was sequenced was PBMCs. These TCRs come from a woman between 18 and 29 years old in good health and CMV-seropositive.

Only one count was recorded for this clone. The V and J genes are TRBV7-2 and TRBJ1-2; D not resolved. The CDR3 sequence is 12 residues long. Trimming took 1 base from V and 7 from J, leaving 7 bases between them. Germline CDR1 reads SGHTA; CDR2 reads FQGNSA. The CDR3 DNA reads TGTGCCAGCAGCTTAGGGACTGTTGGCTACACCTTC. Protein: CASSLGTVGYTF. Together with reference TRBV7-2 and TRBJ1-2, the CDR3 gives the full variable domain: GAGVSQSPSNKVTEKGKDVELRCDPISGHTALYWYRQSLGQGLEFLIYFQGNSAPDKSGLPSDRFSAERTGGSVSTLTIQRTQQEDSAVYLCASSLGTVGYTFGSGTRLTVV.

The chain has TRBV7-2 and TRBJ1-3; D uncertain. This CDR3 has 14 amino acids. Per the germline V gene, CDR1 is SGHTA and CDR2 is FQGNSA. The germline V and J ends were trimmed by 4 bases and 3 bases, with 10 bases remaining between them. For the CDR3, the DNA is TGTGCCAGCAGCTCAGAATGGAGTGGAAACACCATATATTTT. As protein: CASSSEWSGNTIYF.

A remark on this clone: Other DNA sequences in the sample encode the same CDR3. The V call is TRBV4-3, the J call TRBJ1-4, with 7 nucleotides matching TRBD1. Germline V gene sequence: CDR1 LGHNA, CDR2 YSLEER. V lost 0 bases and J lost 9; bases outside the gene matches: 10. The length of the CDR3 is 16 residues. The CDR3 sequence: CASSQDVGTADKKLFF. The DNA of the CDR3 is TGCGCCAGCAGCCAAGATGTGGGGACAGCTGACAAAAAACTGTTTTTT.